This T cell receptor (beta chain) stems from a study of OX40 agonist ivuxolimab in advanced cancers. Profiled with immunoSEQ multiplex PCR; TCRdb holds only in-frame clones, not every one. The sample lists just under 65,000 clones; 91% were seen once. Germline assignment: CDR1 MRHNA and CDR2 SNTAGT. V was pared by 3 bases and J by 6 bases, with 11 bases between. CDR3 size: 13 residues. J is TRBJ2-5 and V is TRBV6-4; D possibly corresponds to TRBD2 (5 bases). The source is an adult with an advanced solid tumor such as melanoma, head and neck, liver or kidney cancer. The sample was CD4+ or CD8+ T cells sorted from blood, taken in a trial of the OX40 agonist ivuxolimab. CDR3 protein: CASSDTPGKTQYF. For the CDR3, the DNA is TGTGCCAGCAGTGATACCCCGGGAAAGACCCAGTACTTC.